One T cell receptor beta chain is described in this entry. Its antigen is not identified. The entry originates in a study of blood T cells in healthy people across ages. This CDR3 is 15 amino acids long. Germline CDR1 reads LGHDT; CDR2 reads YNNKEL (reference sequence). Unmatched junction bases numbered 12, after V lost 4 bases and J lost 9 bases. Together with a sample-barcoded 5' primer, a J-beta primer mix was included in a second PCR lasting 7 to 11 cycles. Each cDNA molecule was tagged by a template-switch adaptor with 12 random nucleotides. Each CDR3 protein gets one entry after TCRdb re-called the 5' RACE reads with MiXCR. The sample lists approximately 800,000 distinct CDR3 sequences, roughly 60% occurring once. Notes on the study in general: PBMCs that were unsorted prevented a conclusive naive versus antigen-experienced comparison.

Sequencing was done on a sample of blood. The chain joins TRBV3-1 to TRBJ2-7; TRBD2 aligns across 10 bases. The origin of this receptor is a man aged 30 to 45 in good health. The CDR3: CASSPSGTSVGVQYF. The DNA of the CDR3 is TGTGCCAGCAGCCCCTCTGGGACTAGCGTAGGGGTGCAGTACTTC.